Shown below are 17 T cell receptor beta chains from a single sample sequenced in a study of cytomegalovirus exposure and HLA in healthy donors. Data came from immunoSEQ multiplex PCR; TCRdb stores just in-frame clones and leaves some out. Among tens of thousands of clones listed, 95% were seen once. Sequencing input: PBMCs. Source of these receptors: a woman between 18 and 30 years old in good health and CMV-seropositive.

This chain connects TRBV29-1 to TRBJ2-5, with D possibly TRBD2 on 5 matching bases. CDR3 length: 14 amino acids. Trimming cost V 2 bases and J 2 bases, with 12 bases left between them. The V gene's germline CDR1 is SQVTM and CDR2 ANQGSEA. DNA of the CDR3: TGCAGCGTTGAAAGGGCGACTATACAAGAGACCCAGTACTTC. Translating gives CSVERATIQETQYF.

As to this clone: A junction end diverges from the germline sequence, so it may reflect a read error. The CDR3 DNA follows: TGTGCCAGCAGTTACCTGGGCCGAAACAATAAGCAGTTCTTC. Amino acid sequence: CASSYLGRNNKQFF. This chain links TRBV6-6 with TRBJ2-1; D gene ambiguous. This CDR3 region has 14 residues. Germline CDR1 MNHNY, CDR2 SVGAGI (reference sequence).

In DNA form, the CDR3 reads TGTGCCAGCAGTTTTTTGCTAGCGGGAGCTTCCGACGAGCAGTACTTC. It translates to CASSFLLAGASDEQYF. The chain couples TRBV28 to TRBJ2-7, with 10 bases that match TRBD2. The CDR3 is 16 residues long. Germline-derived CDR1 and CDR2 are MDHEN and SYDVKM. The junction had 10 bases not matched to a gene; V was cut back by 3 bases and J by 5 bases. Supplemented by reference TRBV28 and TRBJ2-7, the full variable domain reads DVKVTQSSRYLVKRTGEKVFLECVQDMDHENMFWYRQDPGLGLRLIYFSYDVKMKEKGDIPEGYSVSREKKERFSLILESASTNQTSMYLCASSFLLAGASDEQYFGPGTRLTVT.

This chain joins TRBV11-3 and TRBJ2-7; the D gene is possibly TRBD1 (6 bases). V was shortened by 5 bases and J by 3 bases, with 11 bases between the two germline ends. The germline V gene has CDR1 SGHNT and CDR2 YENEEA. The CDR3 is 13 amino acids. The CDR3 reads CASSHRAGYEQYF. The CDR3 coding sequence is TGTGCCAGCAGCCACAGGGCCGGCTACGAGCAGTACTTC. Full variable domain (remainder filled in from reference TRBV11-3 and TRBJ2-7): EAGVVQSPRYKIIEKKQPVAFWCNPISGHNTLYWYLQNLGQGPELLIRYENEEAVDDSQLPKDRFSAERLKGVDSTLKIQPAELGDSAVYLCASSHRAGYEQYFGPGTRLTVT.

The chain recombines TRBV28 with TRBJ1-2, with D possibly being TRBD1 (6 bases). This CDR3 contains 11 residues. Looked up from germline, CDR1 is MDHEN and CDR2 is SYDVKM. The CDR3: CAHGGGAGYTF. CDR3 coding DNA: TGTGCTCACGGGGGGGGCGCCGGCTACACCTTC.

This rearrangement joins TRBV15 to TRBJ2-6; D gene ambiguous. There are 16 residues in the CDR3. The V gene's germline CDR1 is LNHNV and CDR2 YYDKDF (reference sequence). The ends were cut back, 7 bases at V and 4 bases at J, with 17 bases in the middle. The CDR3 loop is CATTPSPKAGANVLTF. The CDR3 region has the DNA TGTGCCACCACCCCATCCCCGAAAGCCGGGGCCAACGTCCTGACTTTC.

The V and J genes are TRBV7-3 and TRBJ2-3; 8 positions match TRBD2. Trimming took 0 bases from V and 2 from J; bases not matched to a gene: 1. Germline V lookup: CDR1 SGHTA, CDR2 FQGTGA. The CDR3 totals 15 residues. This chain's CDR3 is CASSLTSGVTDTQYF. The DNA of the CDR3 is TGTGCCAGCAGCTTAACTAGCGGGGTCACAGATACGCAGTATTTT.

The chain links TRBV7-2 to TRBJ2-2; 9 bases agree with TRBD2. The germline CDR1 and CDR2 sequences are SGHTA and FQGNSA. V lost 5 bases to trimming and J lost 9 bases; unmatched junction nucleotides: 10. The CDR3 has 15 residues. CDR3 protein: CASSGRLAAVRELFF. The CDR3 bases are TGTGCCAGCAGCGGGCGACTAGCGGCGGTACGGGAGCTGTTTTTT.

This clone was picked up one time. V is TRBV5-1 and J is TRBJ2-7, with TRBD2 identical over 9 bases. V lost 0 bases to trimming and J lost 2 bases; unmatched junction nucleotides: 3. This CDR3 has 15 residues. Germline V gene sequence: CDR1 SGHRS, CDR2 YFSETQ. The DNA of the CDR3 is TGCGCCAGCAGCTTGGATCCTAGCGGGGCCTACGAGCAGTACTTC. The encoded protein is CASSLDPSGAYEQYF.

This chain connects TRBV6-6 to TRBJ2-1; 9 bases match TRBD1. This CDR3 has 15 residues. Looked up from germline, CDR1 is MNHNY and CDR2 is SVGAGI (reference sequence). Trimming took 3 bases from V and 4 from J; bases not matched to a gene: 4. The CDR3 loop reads CASSYGDRVYNEQFF. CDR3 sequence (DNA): TGTGCCAGCAGTTATGGGGACAGGGTTTACAATGAGCAGTTCTTC.

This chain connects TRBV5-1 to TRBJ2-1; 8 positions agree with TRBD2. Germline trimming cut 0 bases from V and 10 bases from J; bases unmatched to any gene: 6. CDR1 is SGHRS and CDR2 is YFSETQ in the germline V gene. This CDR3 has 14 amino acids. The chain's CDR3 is CASSLAGGPREQFF. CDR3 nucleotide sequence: TGCGCCAGCAGCTTGGCGGGAGGGCCGAGGGAGCAGTTCTTC.

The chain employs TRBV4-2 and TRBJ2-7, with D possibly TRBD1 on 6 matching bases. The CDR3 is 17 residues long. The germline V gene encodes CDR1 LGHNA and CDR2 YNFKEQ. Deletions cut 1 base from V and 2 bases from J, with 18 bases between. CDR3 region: CASSQARWDIAPYEQYF. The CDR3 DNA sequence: TGTGCCAGCAGCCAAGCCAGGTGGGACATCGCGCCCTACGAGCAGTACTTC.

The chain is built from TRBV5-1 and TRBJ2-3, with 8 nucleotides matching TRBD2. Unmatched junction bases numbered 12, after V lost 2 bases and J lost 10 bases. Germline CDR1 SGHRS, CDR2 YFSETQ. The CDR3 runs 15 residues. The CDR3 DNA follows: TGCGCCAGCAGCTTAAAGTCTAGCGGGTCCCCCCCGCAGTATTTT. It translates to CASSLKSSGSPPQYF.

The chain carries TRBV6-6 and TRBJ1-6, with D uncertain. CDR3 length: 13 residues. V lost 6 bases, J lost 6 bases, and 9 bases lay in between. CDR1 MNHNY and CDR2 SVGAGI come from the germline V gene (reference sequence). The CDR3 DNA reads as TGTGCCAGCAGGGAGGGCCTTAATTCACCCCTCCACTTT. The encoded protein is CASREGLNSPLHF.

CDR3 DNA sequence: TGTGCCAGCAACCGGGGGACACCCCTCCACTTT. This translates into CASNRGTPLHF. This chain uses TRBV2 with TRBJ1-6, with a tentative D call TRBD1 (5 bases). Germline CDR1 SNHLY, CDR2 FYNNEI. Trimming shortened V by 7 bases and J by 11 bases, and 9 bases separated the two germline ends. The CDR3 has 11 residues.

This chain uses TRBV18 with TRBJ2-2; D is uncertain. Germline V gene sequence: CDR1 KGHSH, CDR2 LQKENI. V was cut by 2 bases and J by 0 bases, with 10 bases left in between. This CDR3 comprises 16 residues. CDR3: CASSPVQPSNTGELFF. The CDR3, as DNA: TGTGCCAGCTCACCAGTACAGCCATCGAACACCGGGGAGCTGTTTTTT.

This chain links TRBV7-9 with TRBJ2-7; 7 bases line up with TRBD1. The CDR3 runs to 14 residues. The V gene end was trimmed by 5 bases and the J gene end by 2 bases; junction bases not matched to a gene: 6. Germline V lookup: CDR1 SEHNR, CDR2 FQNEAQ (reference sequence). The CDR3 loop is CASSRPGQTYEQYF. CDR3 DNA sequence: TGTGCCAGCAGCCGACCGGGACAGACCTACGAGCAGTACTTC.